The clone carrying this TCR beta chain was detected many times. Its specificity is not known. Individual cDNA molecules each received unique molecular identifiers attached to them. TCRdb reanalysed the 5' RACE reads using MiXCR and keeps one entry per CDR3 protein. The repertoire holds 35,000 to 45,000 distinct CDR3 sequences, with more than 9% as singletons. This sample was taken from a study of early T cells in non-severe SARS-CoV-2 infection. Overall study context: With bulk RNA from unsorted whole blood as input, sequencing yielded unpaired chains.

Germline lookup yields CDR1 KGHDR and CDR2 SFDVKD. V was clipped by 5 bases and J by 2 bases, with 8 bases between them. This CDR3 has 14 residues. Study-level points and caveats: Database matching using VDJdb favored anti-spike CD8 responses, with private and CD4 specificities left missing.

The V and J genes are TRBV24-1 and TRBJ2-2, with D unclear. Sequenced: whole blood. This sequence originates from an adult who was a healthcare worker with PCR-confirmed SARS-CoV-2 infection or an uninfected control (not recorded which). CDR3 protein: CATSASPNTGELFF. The DNA of the CDR3 is TGTGCCACCAGTGCGAGTCCCAACACCGGGGAGCTGTTTTTT.